One and the same sample provided the 18 T cell receptor beta chains below, sequenced in a study of T cells in Graves' hyperthyroidism and ophthalmopathy. TCR beta CDR3 regions were amplified from RNA. An initial round of RT-PCR targeting the TCR CDR3 relied on the HTBI primer set. TCRdb passed the multiplex PCR reads through MiXCR, listing each CDR3 protein once. The sample has about 500,000 distinct CDR3 sequences, over 15% seen once; the top ten hold more than 15%. The material sequenced was blood. The receptors stem from a woman aged 18-35 years with Graves' hyperthyroidism.

The chain links TRBV6-5 to TRBJ2-5; D possibly corresponds to TRBD2 (6 bases). Trimming removed 2 bases from V and 2 bases from J, with 12 bases in between. The CDR3 length is 15 residues. Germline V gene sequence: CDR1 MNHEY, CDR2 SVGAGI. The CDR3 coding sequence is TGTGCCAGCAGTTACCCCGACGGGGGACAAGAGACCCAGTACTTC. The encoded protein is CASSYPDGGQETQYF.

This clonotype was seen at least ten times. This rearrangement joins TRBV24-1 to TRBJ2-3; D is undetermined. The germline V gene encodes CDR1 KGHDR and CDR2 SFDVKD. There are 13 residues in the CDR3. Trimming pared 9 bases from V and 5 bases from J, leaving 14 bases between. The chain's CDR3 is CATSGVVGDTQYF. Here the CDR3 DNA reads TGTGCCACCTCGGGTGTTGTAGGAGATACGCAGTATTTT.

This clonotype was observed at least ten times. V gene TRBV28 combines with J gene TRBJ1-2; D is undetermined. The CDR3 is made up of 15 amino acids. Germline CDR1 reads MDHEN; CDR2 reads SYDVKM. V was cut by 6 bases and J by 7 bases, with 21 bases left in between. The CDR3 DNA reads as TGTGCCAGCAGCCCCCGCCCCGGACGGAAACGTGGCTACACCTTC. The encoded protein is CASSPRPGRKRGYTF.

This clonotype showed up just a few times. The rearrangement joins TRBV6-1 to TRBJ1-2, with D tentatively TRBD1 (6 bases). CDR1 MNHNS and CDR2 SASEGT come from the germline V gene. The CDR3 length is 12 residues. With 7 bases removed from V and 7 bases from J, the gap between germline ends came to 13 bases. The CDR3 here is CASTTGRAGYTF. The CDR3 region has the DNA TGTGCCAGCACCACAGGGAGGGCTGGCTACACCTTC.

This clonotype came up many times. V and J are TRBV15 and TRBJ2-1, with D perhaps TRBD1 or TRBD2 (5 bases each). This CDR3 is built from 16 residues. Trimming left V 3 bases short and J 4 bases short, with 16 bases between. Germline values: CDR1 LNHNV, CDR2 YYDKDF (reference sequence). CDR3 residues: CATSSLFGTAYNEQFF. The CDR3, as DNA: TGTGCCACCAGCAGTCTCTTTGGGACCGCATACAATGAGCAGTTCTTC.

This clonotype was seen more than once but under ten times. The rearrangement links TRBV12-3 or TRBV12-4 to TRBJ2-5, with 8 bases identical to TRBD2. The CDR3 runs 16 residues. The J segment lost 4 bases and the V segment lost 1 base, leaving 8 bases of the junction unmatched. The CDR3 loop is CASSLGRGGLGETQYF. CDR3 coding DNA: TGTGCCAGCAGTTTAGGTCGGGGGGGTCTTGGAGAGACCCAGTACTTC.

V is TRBV7-2 and J is TRBJ1-4; TRBD1 matches at 9 bases. CDR1 and CDR2 from the germline V gene are SGHTA and FQGNSA. This CDR3 has 15 residues. V shed 5 bases and J 7 bases; nucleotides not matched to a gene: 8. The CDR3 is CASSPSGTGLEKLFF. The CDR3 DNA reads as TGTGCCAGCAGCCCGTCGGGGACAGGGCTTGAAAAACTGTTTTTT.

In its sample, this clonotype was seen a few times. In nucleotides, the CDR3 is TGTGCCAGCAGCTTATCTCGACTACGAGACAATGAGCAGTTCTTC. Its protein product is CASSLSRLRDNEQFF. This rearrangement joins TRBV7-9 to TRBJ2-1, with D possibly TRBD2 on 5 matching bases. Germline-derived CDR1 and CDR2 are SEHNR and FQNEAQ (reference sequence). The CDR3 sequence is 15 residues long. The ends were cut back, 2 bases at V and 5 bases at J, with 13 bases in the middle. The full variable domain, with the rest looked up from reference TRBV7-9 and TRBJ2-1, is DTGVSQNPRHKITKRGQNVTFRCDPISEHNRLYWYRQTLGQGPEFLTYFQNEAQLEKSRLLSDRFSAERPKGSFSTLEIQRTEQGDSAMYLCASSLSRLRDNEQFFGPGTRLTVL.

This clonotype showed up many times. The rearrangement joins TRBV12-3 or TRBV12-4 to TRBJ2-2, with 10 nucleotides matching TRBD1. V dropped 6 bases and J dropped 6; count of bases not matched to a gene: 7. The CDR3 extends over 15 amino acids. Here the CDR3 DNA reads TGTGCCAGCAGGCCAAGGGGACAGGGGTCCGGGGAGCTGTTTTTT. Encoded protein: CASRPRGQGSGELFF.

The chain joins TRBV27 to TRBJ1-6; 9 nucleotides align to TRBD1. The CDR3 runs to 14 residues. Germline V gene lookup returns CDR1 MNHEY and CDR2 SMNVEV (reference sequence). V trimming: 6 bases; J trimming: 7 bases; junction bases outside the gene matches: 4. The CDR3 region is CASRTGTGNSPLHF. The CDR3 region has the DNA TGTGCCAGCAGGACCGGGACAGGGAATTCACCCCTCCACTTT.

The V and J genes are TRBV5-1 and TRBJ2-7; possible D gene TRBD2, 5 bases. The CDR3 contains 14 residues. Trimming shortened V by 0 bases and J by 0 bases, and 7 bases separated the two germline ends. CDR1 and CDR2 from the germline V gene are SGHRS and YFSETQ. CDR3 DNA: TGCGCCAGCAGCTTGGCAGCGGCCTCCTACGAGCAGTACTTC. Its translation: CASSLAAASYEQYF.

This chain joins TRBV6-1 and TRBJ1-2; D is possibly TRBD1 (5 bases). The V gene lost 6 bases and the J gene lost 6 bases, with 8 bases spanning the gap. Germline V lookup: CDR1 MNHNS, CDR2 SASEGT. The CDR3 length is 11 residues. This CDR3 reads CASRVTDGYTF. The DNA for the CDR3 is TGTGCCAGCAGGGTGACAGATGGCTACACCTTC.

The table lists this clonotype with many counts. The chain employs TRBV7-8 and TRBJ2-3; 13 nucleotides agree with TRBD2. The CDR3 sequence is 16 residues long. Losses at the gene ends were 5 bases for V and 4 bases for J; bases not matched to a gene: 6. Germline CDR1 and CDR2: SGHVS and FQNEAQ. The CDR3 DNA is TGTGCCAGCAGCCCTTGGACTAGCGGGAGCCCAGATACGCAGTATTTT. Protein sequence: CASSPWTSGSPDTQYF.

The sample holds a few counts of this clonotype. V is TRBV3-1 and J is TRBJ2-1, with 12 bases fitting TRBD2. J lost 9 bases, V lost 8 bases, and 11 bases had no gene match. The CDR3 has 15 residues. Germline values: CDR1 LGHDT, CDR2 YNNKEL (reference sequence). Written as DNA, the CDR3 is TGTGCCAGCCGCCTACTAGCGGGAGGTTCGGGTGAGCAGTTCTTC. It is translated as CASRLLAGGSGEQFF.

The rearrangement joins TRBV28 to TRBJ2-1; 9 bases map to TRBD2. The ends lost 5 bases at V and 6 bases at J; junction bases unmatched: 11. The CDR3 is 16 residues long. In germline, CDR1 is MDHEN, CDR2 SYDVKM. CDR3 coding DNA: TGTGCCAGCAGTGCCCCGGGGCTAGCGGGATCCAATGAGCAGTTCTTC. Translating gives CASSAPGLAGSNEQFF. The variable domain in full, with the rest retrieved from reference TRBV28 and TRBJ2-1, is DVKVTQSSRYLVKRTGEKVFLECVQDMDHENMFWYRQDPGLGLRLIYFSYDVKMKEKGDIPEGYSVSREKKERFSLILESASTNQTSMYLCASSAPGLAGSNEQFFGPGTRLTVL.

This clonotype was counted ten times or more. The chain has TRBV28 and TRBJ2-7, with 8 bases identical to TRBD2. The CDR3 spans 13 residues. Germline V lookup: CDR1 MDHEN, CDR2 SYDVKM. Trimming removed 4 bases from V and 7 bases from J; junction bases left unmatched: 6. CDR3 sequence (DNA): TGTGCCAGCAGTTCGAGCGGGAGAGGGGAGCAGTACTTC. Translating it yields CASSSSGRGEQYF.

This CDR3 reads CASSVLAGGDEQFF. In nucleotides, the CDR3 is TGTGCCAGCAGTGTACTAGCGGGGGGTGATGAGCAGTTCTTC. The J gene is TRBJ2-1, the V gene TRBV6-4, with 12 bases fitting TRBD2. Germline CDR1 reads MRHNA; CDR2 reads SNTAGT. The V segment lost 4 bases and the J segment 8 bases; nucleotides outside the gene matches: 3. The CDR3 contains 14 residues.

This clonotype appeared many times. V and J are TRBV3-1 and TRBJ1-3, with no clear D. The length of the CDR3 is 14 residues. V shed 5 bases and J shed 0 bases, with 8 bases lying between them. Germline values: CDR1 LGHDT, CDR2 YNNKEL (reference sequence). The CDR3 region is CASSMLTSGNTIYF. In DNA, the CDR3 is TGTGCCAGCAGCATGCTAACCTCTGGAAACACCATATATTTT.